This entry features one T cell receptor beta chain sequence. Authors' processing steps: Amplification with reference gene primers provided the estimates of nucleated cell counts. The table came from immunoSEQ multiplex PCR; TCRdb's copy has only in-frame clones and leaves some out. The V and J calls and clone size are taken from that table; D and trimming were inferred from the DNA. Here the sample spans about 220,000 clones, roughly 87% being singletons. This record belongs to a study of blood T cell repertoires in COVID-19. Study-level background: The United States, Italy and Spain supplied acute and convalescent COVID-19 samples. T cells, B-cell-depleted T cells, or PBMCs provided the cDNA or gDNA that served as material.

The germline V gene encodes CDR1 SGHTA and CDR2 FQGNSA. The CDR3 spans 16 residues. Trimming pared 1 base from V and 0 bases from J, leaving 9 bases between. The chain joins TRBV7-2 to TRBJ1-4; possibly TRBD1 for D (5 bases). This clonotype was sampled from a man in his forties with active or convalescent COVID-19. The sequencing sample was made of peripheral blood. The DNA of the CDR3 is TGTGCCAGCAGCTTAGGCAGGGCTGCAACTAATGAAAAACTGTTTTTT. Translation: CASSLGRAATNEKLFF.